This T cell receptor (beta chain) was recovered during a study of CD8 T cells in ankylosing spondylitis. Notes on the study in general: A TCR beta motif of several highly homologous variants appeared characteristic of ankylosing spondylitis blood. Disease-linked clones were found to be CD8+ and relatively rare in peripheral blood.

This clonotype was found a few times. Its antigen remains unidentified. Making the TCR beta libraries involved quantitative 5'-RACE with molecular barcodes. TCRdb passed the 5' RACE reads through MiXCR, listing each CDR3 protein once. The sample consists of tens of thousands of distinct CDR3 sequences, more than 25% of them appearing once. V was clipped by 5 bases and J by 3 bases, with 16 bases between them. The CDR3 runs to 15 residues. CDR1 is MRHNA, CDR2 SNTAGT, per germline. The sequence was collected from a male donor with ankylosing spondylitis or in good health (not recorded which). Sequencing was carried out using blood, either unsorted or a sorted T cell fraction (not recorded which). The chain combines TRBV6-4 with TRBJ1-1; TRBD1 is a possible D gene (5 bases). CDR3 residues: CASSLSSLGDTEAFF. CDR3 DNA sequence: TGTGCCAGCAGTTTGTCGTCCCTAGGGGACACTGAAGCTTTCTTT.